These T cell receptor beta chains were read from a single sample in a study of cytomegalovirus exposure and HLA in healthy donors. The method was immunoSEQ multiplex PCR; TCRdb's version includes in-frame clones alone and lacks a portion of them. The table lists about 120,000 clones, more than 75% of them singletons. Sequencing used PBMCs. The receptors derive from a young man in good health and CMV-seropositive. CDR3s include the opening cysteine and the closing phenylalanine or tryptophan. The order of the fields is V gene, J gene, D gene, CDR3 protein, CDR3 DNA. D genes are given only for firm matches.

V gene: TRBV6-5
J gene: TRBJ2-1
D gene: TRBD2
CDR3 protein: CASSYHAGTRINEQFF
CDR3 DNA: TGTGCCAGCAGTTACCATGCCGGGACTAGGATAAATGAGCAGTTCTTC

V gene: TRBV27
J gene: TRBJ2-3
D gene: NA
CDR3 protein: CASSSIQGISTDTQYF
CDR3 DNA: TGCGCCAGCAGTTCAATACAGGGAATTAGCACAGATACGCAGTATTTT

V gene: TRBV5-1
J gene: TRBJ2-1
D gene: TRBD1
CDR3 protein: CASSLGTGGFDEQFF
CDR3 DNA: TGCGCCAGCAGCTTGGGGACAGGGGGCTTCGATGAGCAGTTCTTC

V gene: TRBV5-5
J gene: TRBJ1-4
D gene: TRBD1
CDR3 protein: CASSWDRGGEKLFF
CDR3 DNA: TGTGCCAGCAGCTGGGACAGGGGTGGTGAAAAACTGTTTTTT

V gene: TRBV27
J gene: TRBJ1-4
D gene: TRBD1
CDR3 protein: CASSGDSLNEKLFF
CDR3 DNA: TGTGCCAGCAGTGGGGACAGTCTTAATGAAAAACTGTTTTTT

V gene: TRBV6-1
J gene: TRBJ2-7
D gene: TRBD2
CDR3 protein: CASSEREGLVEQYF
CDR3 DNA: TGTGCCAGCAGTGAGCGGGAGGGCCTCGTCGAGCAGTACTTC

V gene: TRBV27
J gene: TRBJ1-4
D gene: TRBD1
CDR3 protein: CASSPPGQQNEKLFF
CDR3 DNA: TGTGCCAGCAGTCCACCGGGACAGCAAAATGAAAAACTGTTTTTT

V gene: TRBV18
J gene: TRBJ2-1
D gene: NA
CDR3 protein: CASSPLSVSSYNEQFF
CDR3 DNA: TGTGCCAGCTCACCATTGAGCGTGAGCTCCTACAATGAGCAGTTCTTC

V gene: TRBV28
J gene: TRBJ1-1
D gene: NA
CDR3 protein: CASKGQVNTEAFF
CDR3 DNA: TGTGCCAGCAAGGGACAAGTGAACACTGAAGCTTTCTTT

V gene: TRBV5-4
J gene: TRBJ2-3
D gene: NA
CDR3 protein: CASSFPGLGPSTDTQYF
CDR3 DNA: TGTGCCAGCAGCTTTCCGGGTTTGGGTCCGAGCACAGATACGCAGTATTTT

V gene: TRBV10-3
J gene: TRBJ2-7
D gene: NA
CDR3 protein: CAISDGAAGSYEQYF
CDR3 DNA: TGTGCCATCAGCGATGGGGCAGCGGGTTCCTACGAGCAGTACTTC